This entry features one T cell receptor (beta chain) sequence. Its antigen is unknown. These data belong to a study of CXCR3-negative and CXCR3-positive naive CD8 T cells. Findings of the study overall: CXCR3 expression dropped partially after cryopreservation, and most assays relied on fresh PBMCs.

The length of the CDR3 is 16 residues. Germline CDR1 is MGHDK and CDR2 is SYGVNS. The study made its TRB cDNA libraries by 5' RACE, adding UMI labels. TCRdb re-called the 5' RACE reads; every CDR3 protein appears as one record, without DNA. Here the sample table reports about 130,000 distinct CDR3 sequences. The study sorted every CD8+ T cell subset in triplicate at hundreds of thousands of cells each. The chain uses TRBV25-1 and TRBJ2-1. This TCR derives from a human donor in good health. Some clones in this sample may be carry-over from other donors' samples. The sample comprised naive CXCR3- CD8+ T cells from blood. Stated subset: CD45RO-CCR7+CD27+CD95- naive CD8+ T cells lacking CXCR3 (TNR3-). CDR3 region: CASSQNVPSSYNEQFF.